A single sample gave rise to the 8 T cell receptor beta chains below, sequenced in a study of response to subunit inactivated influenza vaccine. TCRdb ran MiXCR on the RT-PCR reads and lists one entry per CDR3 protein. Of around 470,000 distinct CDR3 sequences in the sample, roughly 7.6% were seen once. This specimen consisted of PBMCs from blood, obtained less than 30 months after vaccination. The origin of the receptors is a man aged 50 to 69 who received an inactivated influenza vaccine.

The chain links TRBV7-9 to TRBJ2-5; 8 nucleotides line up with TRBD2. The CDR3 totals 17 residues. Germline lookup yields CDR1 SEHNR and CDR2 FQNEAQ (reference sequence). With V trimmed by 1 base and J by 2 bases, 9 bases remained unmatched. CDR3 sequence (DNA): TGTGCCAGCAGCTTAGAGGTTGGCGGGAGGCCTCAAGAGACCCAGTACTTC. Its translation: CASSLEVGGRPQETQYF. The full variable domain, its missing parts supplied by reference TRBV7-9 and TRBJ2-5, is DTGVSQNPRHKITKRGQNVTFRCDPISEHNRLYWYRQTLGQGPEFLTYFQNEAQLEKSRLLSDRFSAERPKGSFSTLEIQRTEQGDSAMYLCASSLEVGGRPQETQYFGPGTRLLVL.

The rearrangement uses TRBV4-1 and TRBJ2-7; 9 bases are shared with TRBD2. This CDR3 has 15 residues. Germline V lookup: CDR1 MGHRA, CDR2 YSYEKL. The V and J ends lost 4 bases and 0 bases, in that order; junction bases with no gene match: 4. The CDR3 DNA reads TGCGCCAGCAGCCGGACGACTAGCGGCTCCTACGAGCAGTACTTC. This translates into CASSRTTSGSYEQYF.

This clonotype was found a few times. This rearrangement joins TRBV12-3 or TRBV12-4 to TRBJ2-3; D may be TRBD1 or TRBD2 (6 bases each). CDR3 length: 14 amino acids. Trimming took off 6 bases at V and 2 bases at J, with 12 bases between the two ends. The CDR3 reads CASRLGGFTDTQYF. As DNA, the CDR3 is TGTGCCAGCAGACTGGGGGGCTTCACAGATACGCAGTATTTT.

This clonotype was seen more than once but under ten times. The CDR3 sequence: CASSFLGGANGYTF. The DNA for the CDR3 is TGTGCCAGCAGCTTTCTAGGGGGGGCGAACGGCTACACCTTC. The chain employs TRBV5-6 and TRBJ1-2, with a tentative D call TRBD1 (6 bases). CDR3 length equals 14 residues. Trimming stripped 2 bases from V and 8 bases from J, with 16 bases between. Germline V gene lookup returns CDR1 SGHDT and CDR2 YYEEEE.

A few counts support this clonotype. This sequence joins TRBV6-6 and TRBJ2-7; no definite D call. The CDR3 contains 12 residues. Germline loops: CDR1 MNHNY, CDR2 SVGAGI (reference sequence). V was trimmed by 4 bases and J by 6 bases, leaving 10 bases between them. This CDR3 reads CASSSGVTEQYF. The CDR3 region has the DNA TGTGCCAGCAGTTCTGGGGTGACCGAGCAGTACTTC.

The J gene is TRBJ2-1, the V gene TRBV27; 8 bases fit TRBD2. V was pared by 5 bases and J by 14 bases, with 8 bases of the junction left unmatched. Germline V gene lookup returns CDR1 MNHEY and CDR2 SMNVEV (reference sequence). The CDR3 consists of 12 residues. CDR3 coding DNA: TGTGCCAGCAGTCTCCCCGGGACTAGGAAGTTCTTC. This gives the protein CASSLPGTRKFF.

This clonotype was counted many times. V usage is TRBV6-5 and J usage is TRBJ2-1; D call uncertain. The germline V and J ends were trimmed by 0 bases and 8 bases, with 11 bases remaining between them. This CDR3 has 14 amino acids. The V gene's germline CDR1 is MNHEY and CDR2 SVGAGI. In nucleotides, the CDR3 is TGTGCCAGCAGTTACTCGTATCAGCCGGATGAGCAGTTCTTC. It translates to CASSYSYQPDEQFF.

This clonotype was seen a handful of times. This chain uses TRBV24-1 with TRBJ2-3, with 12 nucleotides matching TRBD2. The V gene's germline CDR1 is KGHDR and CDR2 SFDVKD. The trim removed 2 bases at V and 2 bases at J, leaving 16 bases unmatched. There are 21 residues in the CDR3. CDR3 amino acids: CATSDSSTSGGLFLNTDTQYF. The CDR3, as DNA: TGTGCCACCAGTGATTCTTCGACTAGCGGGGGCCTTTTCCTAAACACAGATACGCAGTATTTT.